This T cell receptor beta chain was obtained from a study of shared clonotypes between healthy human individuals. Measured with immunoSEQ multiplex PCR; TCRdb has only the in-frame clones, and not every one. This sample has fewer than 1.8 million clones, with around 98.5% found just once. Subsets obtained from CD4+ cells comprised CD45RA+ naive and CD45RA-negative memory cells. The CDR3 length is 16 residues. V gave up 4 bases and J gave up 0 bases, with 16 bases separating them. CDR1 SGHRS and CDR2 YFSETQ come from the germline V gene. Material for sequencing was naive CD4+ T cells sorted from blood. Subset denoted: CD45RA+ positively selected. The chain recombines TRBV5-1 with TRBJ1-1; TRBD1 might be the D (5 bases). The TCR sequence derives from a man in his thirties or forties in good health. Here the CDR3 DNA reads TGCGCCAGCAGCGGGGCGAGAACGTCGATGAACACTGAAGCTTTCTTT. It codes for CASSGARTSMNTEAFF.